A single sample is the source of the 16 T cell receptor beta chains below, sequenced in a study of blood T cells in healthy people across ages (dated by TCRdb to between 2014 and 2016). Libraries came from 5' RACE. Instrument used: Illumina HiSeq 2500. The second PCR ran for roughly 6 to 11 cycles and used a J-beta primer mix along with a sample-barcoded 5' primer. TCRdb ran its own pipeline on the public reads, namely fastp trimming at Q25 and MiXCR clone calling, and kept in-frame beta chains. Every distinct CDR3 protein forms one entry, paired with its most common genes and DNA. For this sample there are 1,100,000 or so distinct CDR3 sequences; more than 40% appear just once. Jointly, the top ten make up approximately 20% of the sample. The sequencing sample was made of blood. Every receptor here comes from a woman in her sixties or seventies in good health.

This clonotype occurred a few times. V usage is TRBV29-1 and J usage is TRBJ2-1, with 7 bases fitting TRBD2. The CDR3 sequence is 14 residues long. CDR1 is SQVTM, CDR2 ANQGSEA, per germline. V lost 3 bases and J lost 2; bases outside the gene matches: 4. The CDR3 nucleotides read TGCAGCGTTGAGAGTGGGAGGGCCTACAATGAGCAGTTCTTC. Protein product: CSVESGRAYNEQFF.

V gene TRBV4-2 combines with J gene TRBJ1-4; D remains ambiguous. CDR3 length equals 11 residues. Trimming left V 3 bases short and J 13 bases short, with 9 bases between. Germline CDR1 reads LGHNA; CDR2 reads YNFKEQ. CDR3 sequence: CASSHADLLFF. Written as DNA, the CDR3 is TGTGCCAGCAGCCATGCAGACCTACTGTTTTTT.

J is TRBJ1-2 and V is TRBV20-1, with 9 bases fitting TRBD1. The ends lost 3 bases at V and 6 bases at J; junction bases unmatched: 2. The CDR3 totals 12 residues. Per germline, CDR1 DFQATT and CDR2 SNEGSKA (reference sequence). This chain's CDR3 is CSASGTGHGYTF. For the CDR3, the DNA is TGCAGTGCTAGTGGGACAGGGCATGGCTACACCTTC.

This clonotype was seen a handful of times. This rearrangement joins TRBV4-2 to TRBJ2-1; the D is unclear. The CDR3 runs to 13 residues. V was shortened by 3 bases and J by 6 bases, with 9 bases between the two germline ends. CDR1 and CDR2 from the germline V gene are LGHNA and YNFKEQ. CDR3 in amino acids: CASSQRTVNEQFF. CDR3 bases: TGTGCCAGCAGCCAGCGAACAGTCAATGAGCAGTTCTTC.

The chain uses TRBV20-1 and TRBJ2-4; D remains unclear. Germline V lookup: CDR1 DFQATT, CDR2 SNEGSKA (reference sequence). V was shortened by 5 bases and J by 6 bases, with 14 bases between the two germline ends. CDR3 length equals 13 residues. The CDR3, as DNA: TGCAGTGCTCCCCGTCGTTCCAGAAACATTCAGTACTTC. Amino acids: CSAPRRSRNIQYF.

The rearrangement uses TRBV20-1 and TRBJ1-5; D remains ambiguous. Germline-derived CDR1 and CDR2 are DFQATT and SNEGSKA (reference sequence). Trimming took 7 bases from V and 3 from J, leaving 16 bases between them. This CDR3 contains 14 residues. CDR3 sequence reads: CSVSSWGANQPQHF. CDR3 nucleotide sequence: TGCAGTGTTAGTAGTTGGGGAGCCAATCAGCCCCAGCATTTT.

A word on this clonotype: A much bigger clone sits one base away, suggesting this may be a read error. The V call is TRBV29-1, the J call TRBJ2-4; the D gene is possibly TRBD2 (6 bases). The germline gives CDR1 SQVTM, CDR2 ANQGSEA. The ends were cut back, 7 bases at V and 2 bases at J, with 21 bases in the middle. CDR3 length equals 16 residues. CDR3 protein: CSAAAVGGLTKNIQYF. The CDR3 nucleotides read TGCAGCGCCGCGGCAGTCGGGGGTCTAACCAAAAACATTCAGTACTTC.

The rearrangement uses TRBV7-8 and TRBJ1-5, with D hard to call. This CDR3 spans 14 amino acids. Trimming shortened V by 4 bases and J by 11 bases, and 18 bases separated the two germline ends. Germline CDR1 SGHVS, CDR2 FQNEAQ. The CDR3 here is CASSYRVDLSAQHF. The CDR3 nucleotides read TGTGCCAGCAGCTACCGTGTTGACCTGTCGGCCCAGCATTTT.

The chain combines TRBV11-2 with TRBJ2-3; 8 positions agree with TRBD2. The V gene's germline CDR1 is SGHAT and CDR2 FQNNGV. Germline trimming cut 1 base from V and 4 bases from J; bases unmatched to any gene: 13. The CDR3 loop spans 18 amino acids. The CDR3 loop reads CASSLAGGLGGGADTQYF. CDR3 DNA sequence: TGTGCCAGCAGCTTAGCGGGAGGACTCGGGGGGGGCGCAGATACGCAGTATTTT.

The chain joins TRBV29-1 to TRBJ2-1; the D gene is possibly TRBD1 (5 bases). Trimming cost V 8 bases and J 7 bases, with 21 bases left between them. There are 14 residues in the CDR3. Germline V gene data show CDR1 as SQVTM and CDR2 as ANQGSEA. The CDR3 DNA sequence: TGCAGCATCGGGTCGAATAGGGGTCATAATGAGCAGTTCTTC. The encoded protein is CSIGSNRGHNEQFF.

CDR3 sequence: CSASRNIWTSGRAQETQYF. In DNA form, the CDR3 reads TGCAGTGCTAGCCGAAATATTTGGACTAGCGGGAGGGCCCAAGAGACCCAGTACTTC. The chain links TRBV20-1 to TRBJ2-5, with 15 positions matching TRBD2. The CDR3 runs 19 residues. After removal of 3 bases from V and 1 base from J, the junction contained 12 bases not matched to a gene. The germline V gene has CDR1 DFQATT and CDR2 SNEGSKA (reference sequence).

Comments on this clonotype: At one end, the junction sequence differs from germline, possibly due to a read error. J is TRBJ2-7 and V is TRBV28; D could derive from TRBD1 or TRBD2 (7 bases each). The CDR3 is 14 amino acids. CDR1 MDHEN and CDR2 SYDVKM come from the germline V gene. CDR3 amino acids: CASRLRGGSFEQYF. The CDR3 DNA reads as TGTGCCAGCAGGCTCAGGGGGGGCTCCTTCGAGCAGTACTTC.

This clonotype was detected a few times. This chain uses TRBV5-5 with TRBJ2-3; D gene uncertain. V was shortened by 4 bases and J by 4 bases, with 10 bases between the two germline ends. CDR1 and CDR2 (germline): SGHKS, YYEKEE (reference sequence). The CDR3 runs 13 residues. For the CDR3, the DNA is TGTGCCAGCAGCCCCGATCTCCCAGATACGCAGTATTTT. As protein: CASSPDLPDTQYF.

The J gene is TRBJ2-3, the V gene TRBV27, with D unclear. The CDR3 runs to 14 residues. CDR1 and CDR2 (germline): MNHEY, SMNVEV (reference sequence). V was shortened by 3 bases and J by 2 bases, with 9 bases between the two germline ends. This CDR3 reads CASSFLGNTDTQYF. In DNA, the CDR3 is TGTGCCAGCAGTTTTTTGGGGAACACAGATACGCAGTATTTT.

The V gene is TRBV10-3, the J gene TRBJ2-1; 10 bases map to TRBD1. Trimming at V came to 6 bases and at J to 8 bases, leaving 10 bases not matched to a gene. The germline V gene encodes CDR1 ENHRY and CDR2 SYGVKD. This CDR3 is 15 amino acids long. The CDR3 coding sequence is TGTGCCATCAGCTCTAGACAGGGGGCATGGGATGAGCAGTTCTTC. Translated, it gives CAISSRQGAWDEQFF.

This clonotype was recorded many times. The chain links TRBV27 to TRBJ2-7; D perhaps matches TRBD2 (7 bases). V was pared by 5 bases and J by 3 bases, with 11 bases between. CDR3 length equals 13 residues. Per germline, CDR1 MNHEY and CDR2 SMNVEV (reference sequence). The chain's CDR3 is CASSSGTIYEQYF. The CDR3 DNA reads as TGTGCCAGCAGTAGCGGGACAATCTACGAGCAGTACTTC.